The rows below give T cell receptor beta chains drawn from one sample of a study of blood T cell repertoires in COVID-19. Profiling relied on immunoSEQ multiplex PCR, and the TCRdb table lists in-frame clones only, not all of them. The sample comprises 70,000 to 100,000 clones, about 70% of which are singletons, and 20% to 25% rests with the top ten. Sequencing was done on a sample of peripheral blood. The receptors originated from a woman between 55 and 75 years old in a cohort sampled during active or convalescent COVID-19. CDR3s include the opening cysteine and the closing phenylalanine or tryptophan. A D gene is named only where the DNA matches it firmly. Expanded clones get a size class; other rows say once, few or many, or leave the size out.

CSARDWPEAFF,TGCAGTGCTAGAGATTGGCCTGAAGCTTTCTTT,TRBV20-1,TRBJ1-1,NA,NA
CASRQPNTGELFF,TGCGCCAGCAGACAGCCGAACACCGGGGAGCTGTTTTTT,TRBV5-1,TRBJ2-2,NA,NA
CASSQTSGGADSPLHF,TGTGCCAGCAGCCAAACTAGTGGGGGCGCGGATTCACCCCTCCACTTT,TRBV28,TRBJ1-6,NA,NA
CAALAGGTNEQFF,TGTGCCGCTCTAGCGGGGGGGACAAATGAGCAGTTCTTC,TRBV10-3,TRBJ2-1,TRBD2,few
CAWRSDRTSYEQYF,TGTGCCTGGAGGTCGGACAGGACCTCCTACGAGCAGTACTTC,TRBV30,TRBJ2-7,TRBD1,NA
CASSPGTGGFSPLHF,TGTGCCAGCAGCCCGGGGACAGGGGGTTTCTCACCCCTCCACTTT,TRBV7-8,TRBJ1-6,TRBD1,NA
CASSQGTGFNSPLHF,TGTGCCAGCAGCCAGGGGACAGGGTTCAATTCACCCCTCCACTTT,TRBV3-1/TRBV3-2,TRBJ1-6,TRBD1,NA
CASSQRTSGGERDIQYF,TGTGCCAGCAGCCAGCGGACTAGCGGGGGTGAGAGGGACATTCAGTACTTC,TRBV3-1/TRBV3-2,TRBJ2-4,TRBD2,NA
CASRKDRLPPYEQYF,TGTGCCAGCAGAAAAGACAGGCTCCCACCTTACGAGCAGTACTTC,TRBV7-2,TRBJ2-7,NA,NA
CASSPGSSYEQYF,TGTGCCAGCAGTCCGGGGAGCTCCTACGAGCAGTACTTC,TRBV28,TRBJ2-7,NA,few
CASSQNQPGLAGGVSSYNEQFF,TGTGCCAGCAGCCAAAACCAGCCGGGACTAGCGGGGGGAGTGAGCTCCTACAATGAGCAGTTCTTC,TRBV3-1/TRBV3-2,TRBJ2-1,TRBD2,once
CASSLAGQGHSPLHF,TGCGCCAGCAGCTTGGCGGGACAGGGGCATTCACCCCTCCACTTT,TRBV5-1,TRBJ1-6,TRBD1,NA
CASSLRGFTEAFF,TGTGCCAGCAGCCTCCGGGGGTTCACTGAAGCTTTCTTT,TRBV11-1,TRBJ1-1,NA,NA
CASSNRNRFPEAFF,TGTGCCAGTAGTAACCGCAACAGGTTCCCGGAAGCTTTCTTT,TRBV19,TRBJ1-1,NA,NA
CATRTDRSSYNEQFF,TGTGCCACCAGGACGGACAGGAGCTCCTACAATGAGCAGTTCTTC,TRBV15,TRBJ2-1,TRBD1,few
CASSRQVAAGGYEQYF,TGTGCCAGCAGCCGTCAAGTAGCTGCAGGGGGCTACGAGCAGTACTTC,TRBV4-2,TRBJ2-7,TRBD1,NA
CASSPGGMDTEAFF,TGTGCCAGCAGCCCCGGGGGTATGGACACTGAAGCTTTCTTT,TRBV11-3,TRBJ1-1,NA,few
CASSVNYRTLNEKLFF,TGTGCCAGCAGCGTAAACTACAGGACGCTGAATGAAAAACTGTTTTTT,TRBV7-8,TRBJ1-4,NA,NA
CATSPRQGARTGELFF,TGTGCCACCAGCCCTCGACAGGGGGCGAGGACCGGGGAGCTGTTTTTT,TRBV24-1,TRBJ2-2,TRBD1,once
CASSDQGSKNIQYF,TGTGCCAGCAGTGATCAGGGATCCAAAAACATTCAGTACTTC,TRBV25-1,TRBJ2-4,NA,NA
CASSWGHQNEKLFF,TGCGCCAGCAGCTGGGGGCATCAGAATGAAAAACTGTTTTTT,TRBV5-1,TRBJ1-4,NA,many
CASSLRTGQNSPLHF,TGTGCCAGCAGCTTGCGGACAGGGCAGAATTCACCCCTCCACTTT,TRBV3-1/TRBV3-2,TRBJ1-6,TRBD1,NA
CAIGTGSHGYTF,TGTGCCATCGGGACAGGGTCCCATGGCTACACCTTC,TRBV10-3,TRBJ1-2,TRBD1,NA
CASSTPRDRGSGGYDSEQYF,TGTGCCAGCAGTACCCCAAGAGACAGGGGTTCAGGGGGATATGATTCCGAGCAGTACTTC,TRBV6-2/TRBV6-3,TRBJ2-7,TRBD1,once
CASSPYLRASEQFF,TGTGCCAGCAGCCCCTACTTGAGGGCAAGTGAGCAGTTCTTC,TRBV14,TRBJ2-1,NA,NA
CASSYSPGTSGGAYNEQFF,TGTGCCAGCAGTTATTCCCCCGGGACTAGCGGGGGGGCCTACAATGAGCAGTTCTTC,TRBV6-2/TRBV6-3,TRBJ2-1,TRBD2,once
CASSNPSSQETQYF,TGTGCCAGCAGTAATCCGTCCTCCCAAGAGACCCAGTACTTC,TRBV7-3,TRBJ2-5,NA,NA
CASSSRQFNYGYTF,TGTGCCAGCAGCTCGAGACAGTTTAACTATGGCTACACCTTC,TRBV11-2,TRBJ1-2,NA,NA
CAWSKRGGPQETQYF,TGTGCCTGGAGCAAGCGGGGGGGCCCCCAAGAGACCCAGTACTTC,TRBV30,TRBJ2-5,TRBD2,NA
CATSGSPRGSENGYTF,TGTGCCACCAGTGGGTCTCCTAGGGGAAGTGAAAACGGCTACACCTTC,TRBV24-1,TRBJ1-2,NA,NA
CASSLGFDTQYF,TGTGCCAGTAGCTTGGGCTTTGATACGCAGTATTTT,TRBV19,TRBJ2-3,NA,NA
CASSRETGTSYEQYF,TGTGCCAGCAGCCGAGAGACAGGCACCTCCTACGAGCAGTACTTC,TRBV6-5,TRBJ2-7,NA,few
CASSLSQGALQDTQYF,TGTGCCAGCAGCTTGAGTCAGGGGGCTTTACAAGATACGCAGTATTTT,TRBV11-2,TRBJ2-3,TRBD1,NA
CSVAPDRYQETQYF,TGCAGCGTCGCCCCGGACAGGTACCAAGAGACCCAGTACTTC,TRBV29-1,TRBJ2-5,TRBD1,NA
CASSYRGLMDTQYF,TGTGCCAGCAGTTACAGGGGGCTCATGGATACGCAGTATTTT,TRBV6-5,TRBJ2-3,TRBD1,NA
CASSMGNTMAPYEQYF,TGTGCCAGTAGTATGGGCAACACCATGGCCCCCTACGAGCAGTACTTC,TRBV19,TRBJ2-7,NA,NA
CASSLFLQRGGYEQFF,TGTGCCAGCAGCCTGTTCCTACAGCGGGGGGGTTATGAGCAGTTCTTC,TRBV7-9,TRBJ2-1,TRBD2,few
CACGTGNTEAFF,TGTGCCTGCGGGACAGGGAACACTGAAGCTTTCTTT,TRBV30,TRBJ1-1,TRBD1,NA
CASKTEYNEQFF,TGCGCCAGCAAAACCGAGTACAATGAGCAGTTCTTC,TRBV5-1,TRBJ2-1,NA,few
CASSPLTGGSNTGELFF,TGTGCCAGCTCACCGCTAACAGGGGGATCAAACACCGGGGAGCTGTTTTTT,TRBV18,TRBJ2-2,TRBD1,few
CASTPGGKDYGYTF,TGTGCCAGCACGCCGGGGGGCAAGGACTATGGCTACACCTTC,TRBV5-5,TRBJ1-2,NA,NA
CSASNTNTGELFF,TGCAGTGCTAGTAATACAAACACCGGGGAGCTGTTTTTT,TRBV20-1,TRBJ2-2,NA,once
CASSQDLPGVSNEQFF,TGTGCCAGCAGCCAAGATCTGCCGGGGGTTAGCAATGAGCAGTTCTTC,TRBV3-1/TRBV3-2,TRBJ2-1,NA,few
CASSEVTAYNSPLHF,TGTGCCAGCAGTGAAGTTACTGCATATAATTCACCCCTCCACTTT,TRBV6-1,TRBJ1-6,NA,NA
CASRGDRGNIQYF,TGTGCCAGCAGAGGGGACAGGGGAAACATTCAGTACTTC,TRBV6-5,TRBJ2-4,TRBD1,NA
CASSGQGFYEQYF,TGTGCCAGCAGCGGACAGGGTTTCTACGAGCAGTACTTC,TRBV2,TRBJ2-7,TRBD1,NA